This T cell receptor (beta chain) was profiled in a study of tumor-infiltrating lymphocytes in primary liver carcinoma. The investigators made TCR beta cDNA from 500 ng total RNA, using a constant-region primer. For TCR beta, libraries were produced by three nested multiplex PCR rounds using slightly modified ARM-PCR. Researchers ran the first two PCR rounds for ten to eleven cycles each with TRBV1-TRBV30 forward primers and a C-beta reverse primer. One entry per CDR3 protein, called by TCRdb with MiXCR from the multiplex PCR reads. In the table there are around 330,000 distinct CDR3 sequences, around 50% of which are singletons. Germline DNA was extracted alongside blood RNA, which was obtained from unsorted whole blood. Trimming cost V 3 bases and J 2 bases, with 8 bases left between them. The CDR3 runs 13 residues.

Specimen: peripheral blood. The receptor comes from a woman aged 25 to 39 with primary liver carcinoma and hepatitis B virus infection. The genes are TRBV12-3 or TRBV12-4 and TRBJ2-7; TRBD1 might be the D (6 bases). CDR3 DNA: TGTGCCAGCAGTTTCTACAGGGCCTACGAGCAGTACTTC. This encodes CASSFYRAYEQYF.